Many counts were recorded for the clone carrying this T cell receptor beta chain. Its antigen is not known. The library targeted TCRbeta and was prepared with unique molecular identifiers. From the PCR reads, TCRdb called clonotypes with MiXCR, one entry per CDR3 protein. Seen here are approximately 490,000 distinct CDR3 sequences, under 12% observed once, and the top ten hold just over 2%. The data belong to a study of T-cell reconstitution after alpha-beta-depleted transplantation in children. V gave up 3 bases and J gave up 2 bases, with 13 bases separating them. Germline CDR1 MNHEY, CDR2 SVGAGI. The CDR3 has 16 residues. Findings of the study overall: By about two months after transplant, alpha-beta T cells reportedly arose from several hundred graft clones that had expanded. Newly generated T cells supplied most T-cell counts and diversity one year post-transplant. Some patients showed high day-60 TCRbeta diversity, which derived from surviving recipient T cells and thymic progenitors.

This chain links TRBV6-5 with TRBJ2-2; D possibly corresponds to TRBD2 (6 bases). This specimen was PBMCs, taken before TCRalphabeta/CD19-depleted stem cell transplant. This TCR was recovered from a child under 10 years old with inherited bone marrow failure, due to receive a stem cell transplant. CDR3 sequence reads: CASSYYGGGNTGELFF. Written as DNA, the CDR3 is TGTGCCAGCAGTTATTACGGGGGTGGCAACACCGGGGAGCTGTTTTTT.